This T cell receptor beta chain was found in a study of T-cell reconstitution after alpha-beta-depleted transplantation in children. This clonotype was observed many times. The CDR3 has 13 amino acids. CDR1 and CDR2 from the germline V gene are MNHNS and SASEGT. Between the trimmed V and J ends, which lost 5 bases and 7 bases, there was a span of 14 bases. TCRbeta library construction was performed incorporating unique molecular identifiers. TCRdb reanalysed the PCR reads using MiXCR and keeps one entry per CDR3 protein. This sample has about 640,000 distinct CDR3 sequences; 16% occur once, and the top ten carry 0.8% to 1.1%.

The sample consisted of PBMCs from the stem cell graft donor, taken from the stem cell graft. This chain links TRBV6-1 with TRBJ1-1, with D possibly TRBD1 on 5 matching bases. This TCR derives from a human donor who donated a stem cell graft to a child with acute myeloid leukemia. CDR3 region: CASSRDTGIEAFF. CDR3 nucleotide sequence: TGTGCCAGCAGTCGGGATACAGGAATTGAAGCTTTCTTT.